This T cell receptor (beta chain) appears in the sequencing data of a study of T cell responses to AZD1222 COVID-19 vaccine. Study observations and caveats: Repertoire sampling occurred only after the peak T cell response. The study found vaccine-associated CD4 TCRs spanning spike, dominant at 160-218 and 743-854.

Details on this clone: The antigen is undetermined.

The V end lost 2 bases, the J end lost 2 bases, and 11 bases lay between the germline ends. From germline, CDR1 is SGDLS and CDR2 YYNGEE. This CDR3 is 15 amino acids long. Generated by immunoSEQ multiplex PCR, the TCRdb table keeps only in-frame clones and is missing some. The sample lists more than 150,000 clones, around 90% occurring once. Sequenced material: peripheral blood, taken 28 days after the second AZD1222 dose. The clonotype was recovered from an adult who received the AZD1222 COVID-19 vaccine. The chain links TRBV9 to TRBJ1-5; no clear D gene. The CDR3 here is CASSVGWEGNQPQHF. The CDR3 DNA reads as TGTGCCAGCAGCGTGGGGTGGGAGGGCAATCAGCCCCAGCATTTT. The variable domain in full, completed from reference TRBV9 and TRBJ1-5, reads DSGVTQTPKHLITATGQRVTLRCSPRSGDLSVYWYQQSLDQGLQFLIQYYNGEERAKGNILERFSAQQFPDLHSELNLSSLELGDSALYFCASSVGWEGNQPQHFGDGTRLSIL.